This is a list of T cell receptor beta chains from one sample in a study of blood T cells in healthy people across ages. TCRdb reprocessed the 5' RACE reads via MiXCR and lists one record per CDR3 protein. The table lists roughly 1.9 million distinct CDR3 sequences, roughly two fifths of them singletons, with more than 20% in the top ten. Material: blood. Receptors originate from a human donor in good health. Each CDR3 is given with its conserved first and last residue. D genes are given only for firm matches. For some rows the clone size is stated as once, few or many, or as a class when expanded; others skip it.

d_gene | j_gene | v_gene | abundance | CDR3aa | CDR3nt
- | TRBJ1-5 | TRBV2 | - | CASSGRLGRSNQPQHF | TGTGCCAGCAGTGGAAGATTGGGTAGGAGCAATCAGCCCCAGCATTTT
TRBD2 | TRBJ2-3 | TRBV5-1 | - | CASKAGVNTDTQYF | TGCGCCAGCAAAGCGGGGGTTAACACAGATACGCAGTATTTT
TRBD2 | TRBJ2-7 | TRBV29-1 | - | CSVEESVLAGSEQYF | TGCAGCGTTGAAGAGTCGGTGCTAGCGGGTTCCGAGCAGTACTTC
TRBD1 | TRBJ2-7 | TRBV24-1 | - | CTTSDRRDRGLNEQYF | TGTACCACCAGTGATCGCCGGGACAGGGGGCTCAACGAGCAGTACTTC
- | TRBJ2-7 | TRBV20-1 | - | CSALTPGAGVSYEQYF | TGCAGTGCTCTAACTCCAGGGGCAGGCGTTTCCTACGAGCAGTACTTC
TRBD1 | TRBJ2-1 | TRBV29-1 | - | CSAVDRLGNEQFF | TGCAGCGCCGTGGACAGGCTAGGGAATGAGCAGTTCTTC
TRBD1 | TRBJ2-7 | TRBV29-1 | - | CSVTGTGANEQYF | TGCAGCGTGACCGGGACAGGGGCCAACGAGCAGTACTTC
- | TRBJ2-1 | TRBV20-1 | - | CSARGGDRNYNEQFF | TGCAGTGCTAGGGGGGGGGACAGAAACTACAATGAGCAGTTCTTC
- | TRBJ1-1 | TRBV6-1 | - | CASSPLAGAGTEAFF | TGTGCCAGCAGCCCTCTTGCGGGGGCAGGCACTGAAGCTTTCTTT
- | TRBJ2-2 | TRBV5-1 | once | CASSRGQEGTGELFF | TGCGCCAGCAGCCGAGGGCAGGAAGGGACCGGGGAGCTGTTTTTT
- | TRBJ1-1 | TRBV12-3/TRBV12-4 | - | CASSLIIEVEAFF | TGTGCCAGCAGTTTAATTATCGAGGTTGAAGCTTTCTTT
- | TRBJ2-7 | TRBV20-1 | - | CSARDEGAEDEQYF | TGCAGTGCTAGAGATGAGGGTGCGGAAGACGAGCAGTACTTC
- | TRBJ1-5 | TRBV6-2/TRBV6-3 | - | CASKEGEYSNQPQHF | TGTGCCAGCAAGGAGGGAGAGTACAGCAATCAGCCCCAGCATTTT
TRBD2 | TRBJ2-4 | TRBV20-1 | many | CSAGTSGGLTKNIQYF | TGCAGTGCGGGGACTAGCGGGGGGCTCACCAAAAACATTCAGTACTTC
- | TRBJ1-4 | TRBV20-1 | - | CSAMDSINEKLFF | TGCAGTGCCATGGACAGTATTAATGAAAAACTGTTTTTT
- | TRBJ1-2 | TRBV7-3 | - | CASSLNGPAGGYGYTF | TGTGCCAGCAGCTTAAATGGCCCAGCGGGGGGATATGGCTACACCTTC
- | TRBJ1-2 | TRBV7-2 | - | CASSGYRDGDGYTF | TGTGCCAGCAGCGGCTACAGGGACGGCGATGGCTACACCTTC
- | TRBJ2-5 | TRBV20-1 | - | CSASPRRDQETQYF | TGCAGTGCCTCGCCTAGGAGGGACCAAGAGACCCAGTACTTC
TRBD2 | TRBJ2-1 | TRBV24-1 | few | CATSGLAGGLSSYNEQFF | TGTGCCACCAGTGGACTAGCGGGGGGCCTGAGCTCCTACAATGAGCAGTTCTTC
TRBD2 | TRBJ2-1 | TRBV7-8 | - | CASSFVGLQFF | TGTGCCAGCAGCTTTGTGGGACTACAGTTCTTC
- | TRBJ2-7 | TRBV7-2 | - | CASSLSAWYEQYF | TGTGCCAGCAGCTTATCCGCCTGGTACGAGCAGTACTTC
TRBD2 | TRBJ2-5 | TRBV5-1 | - | CASSLLGTSGIQETQYF | TGCGCCAGCAGCTTGCTAGGGACTAGCGGAATTCAAGAGACCCAGTACTTC
TRBD1 | TRBJ1-2 | TRBV7-9 | - | CASSLRDSVYGYTF | TGTGCCAGCAGCTTAAGGGACAGCGTCTATGGCTACACCTTC
- | TRBJ2-1 | TRBV20-1 | - | CSARPGQGVGEQFF | TGCAGTGCTAGACCGGGCCAAGGGGTGGGTGAGCAGTTCTTC
- | TRBJ2-5 | TRBV12-3/TRBV12-4 | few | CASTLGSGETQYF | TGTGCCAGCACTCTCGGGTCGGGGGAGACCCAGTACTTC
TRBD1 | TRBJ2-7 | TRBV11-3 | - | CASSARTGNYEQYF | TGTGCCAGCAGCGCAAGGACAGGAAACTACGAGCAGTACTTC
- | TRBJ2-1 | TRBV27 | few | CASSFSATRSGNEQFF | TGTGCCAGCAGTTTTTCTGCCACCCGTTCTGGGAATGAGCAGTTCTTC
TRBD2 | TRBJ2-7 | TRBV29-1 | - | CSVGGGTTGEQYF | TGCAGCGTTGGGGGGGGTACGACGGGGGAGCAGTACTTC
TRBD1 | TRBJ1-1 | TRBV11-3 | - | CASSPRTGGCTEAFF | TGTGCCAGCAGCCCGCGGACAGGGGGCTGCACTGAAGCTTTCTTT
TRBD2 | TRBJ2-3 | TRBV12-5 | - | CASGSILAGGPGDTQYF | TGTGCTAGTGGTTCCATCTTAGCGGGGGGGCCCGGAGATACGCAGTATTTT
TRBD1 | TRBJ1-2 | TRBV7-2 | - | CASNPTGGPYGYTF | TGTGCCAGCAACCCCACAGGGGGCCCCTATGGCTACACCTTC
TRBD1 | TRBJ2-3 | TRBV12-3/TRBV12-4 | few | CASSFEDRSADTQYF | TGTGCCAGCAGTTTCGAGGACAGGAGCGCAGATACGCAGTATTTT
- | TRBJ1-1 | TRBV7-3 | - | CASSIGTGLEAFF | TGTGCCAGCAGCATCGGGACGGGACTTGAAGCTTTCTTT
- | TRBJ1-2 | TRBV15 | - | CATSRDKASNYGYTF | TGTGCCACCAGCAGAGATAAGGCTAGCAACTATGGCTACACCTTC
- | TRBJ2-3 | TRBV7-2 | - | CASSPPAGYTDTQYF | TGTGCCAGCAGCCCCCCGGCAGGGTACACAGATACGCAGTATTTT
TRBD2 | TRBJ2-1 | TRBV29-1 | few | CSVPPLSGGRNEQFF | TGCAGCGTCCCCCCCCTTAGCGGGGGACGGAATGAGCAGTTCTTC
- | TRBJ2-5 | TRBV10-3 | few | CAISESQAQETQYF | TGTGCCATCAGTGAGTCTCAGGCTCAAGAGACCCAGTACTTC
TRBD2 | TRBJ2-3 | TRBV28 | - | CASRFGTSRTDTQYF | TGTGCCAGCAGATTCGGGACTAGTCGTACAGATACGCAGTATTTT
TRBD1 | TRBJ2-1 | TRBV10-3 | - | CAISADRVYNEQFF | TGTGCCATCAGCGCGGACAGGGTCTACAATGAGCAGTTCTTC
- | TRBJ2-3 | TRBV5-1 | few | CASSLERPTDTQYF | TGCGCCAGCAGTCTTGAGCGCCCCACAGATACGCAGTATTTT
- | TRBJ1-6 | TRBV7-3 | - | CASSSYSRAPLHF | TGTGCCAGCAGCTCCTACTCAAGGGCACCCCTCCACTTT
- | TRBJ2-7 | TRBV7-2 | - | CASSLTTGVLEQYF | TGTGCCAGCAGCTTGACTACCGGAGTCCTCGAGCAGTACTTC
- | TRBJ1-4 | TRBV12-5 | - | CASGLAPTNEKLFF | TGTGCCAGTGGCCTCGCCCCAACGAATGAAAAACTGTTTTTT
- | TRBJ1-1 | TRBV20-1 | few | CSSHGQSNTEAFF | TGCAGTTCTCATGGACAGTCGAACACTGAAGCTTTCTTT
TRBD1 | TRBJ1-4 | TRBV29-1 | - | CSVEVGSGGRKLFF | TGCAGCGTTGAAGTGGGTTCAGGGGGCCGGAAACTGTTTTTT
- | TRBJ1-5 | TRBV6-1 | - | CASSDISDQPQHF | TGTGCCAGCAGTGATATCAGTGATCAGCCCCAGCATTTT
- | TRBJ2-7 | TRBV5-1 | few | CASTRGLNTYEQYF | TGCGCCAGCACCCGGGGCCTGAACACCTACGAGCAGTACTTC
TRBD1 | TRBJ1-2 | TRBV6-6 | - | CASSYGNRGRGYTF | TGTGCCAGCAGTTACGGCAACAGGGGGCGGGGCTACACCTTC
- | TRBJ1-1 | TRBV4-3 | - | CASSQDLRGDTEAFF | TGCGCCAGCAGCCAAGATCTAAGGGGTGACACTGAAGCTTTCTTT
- | TRBJ2-1 | TRBV20-1 | few | CSASSERRRGGYNNEQFF | TGCAGTGCTAGTTCAGAGAGGCGAAGGGGGGGGTATAACAATGAGCAGTTCTTC
- | TRBJ1-1 | TRBV9 | - | CASSRLKAEAFF | TGTGCCAGCAGCCGTCTCAAAGCTGAAGCTTTCTTT
TRBD1 | TRBJ2-7 | TRBV20-1 | few | CSARGAGTGHYEQYF | TGCAGTGCTAGAGGCGCGGGGACAGGTCACTACGAGCAGTACTTC
- | TRBJ1-3 | TRBV15 | few | CATSRERHGDTIYF | TGTGCCACCAGCAGAGAACGTCACGGAGACACCATATATTTT
TRBD1 | TRBJ2-2 | TRBV20-1 | - | CSARAGGQGDTGELFF | TGCAGTGCTAGAGCGGGGGGACAGGGAGACACCGGGGAGCTGTTTTTT
- | TRBJ2-1 | TRBV5-1 | few | CASSLWGGPGDEQFF | TGCGCCAGCAGCTTGTGGGGGGGCCCTGGGGATGAGCAGTTCTTC